These 22 T cell receptor beta chains share one sample of origin, sequenced in a study of tumor-infiltrating lymphocytes in primary liver carcinoma. From 400 to 500 ng total RNA, TCR beta cDNA was generated with a primer in the constant region. Libraries covering TCR beta were generated through three nested multiplex PCR rounds (using a slightly modified ARM-PCR). The two initial PCR rounds, nine to eleven cycles each, used TRBV1-TRBV30 forward and C-beta reverse primers. TCRdb redid the calling of the multiplex PCR reads with MiXCR, one entry per CDR3 protein. The repertoire holds 95,000 to 150,000 distinct CDR3 sequences, with 50% to 70% as singletons. Bulk tissue was left unsorted, and RNA and DNA were co-extracted from about 19-30 mg of it. Sequencing used liver tumor tissue from sampling region 1. This sample's subset: tumor region T1, superior pole. These receptors came from a woman in her fifties or sixties with primary liver carcinoma and hepatitis B virus infection.

For this clonotype: Compared with germline, one end of the junction differs, possibly owing to a read error. The gene calls are TRBV11-3 and TRBJ2-3; 7 nucleotides match TRBD1. The germline V gene has CDR1 SGHNT and CDR2 YENEEA. The CDR3 has 14 residues. The CDR3 sequence is CASSFGQGEDAQYF. As DNA, the CDR3 is TGTGCCAGCAGCTTTGGGCAGGGGGAAGATGCGCAGTATTTT.

In regard to this clonotype: Lacking the conserved final phenylalanine or tryptophan, this CDR3 likely reflects a read error. The V call is TRBV11-2, the J call TRBJ2-4; D unresolved. The germline gives CDR1 SGHAT, CDR2 FQNNGV. The CDR3 runs 12 residues. Trimming left V 5 bases short and J 6 bases short, with 8 bases between. CDR3 coding DNA: TGTGCCAGCAGCATAGCAGGAAACATTCAGTACTCC. Translation: CASSIAGNIQYS.

This clonotype showed up many times. The gene calls are TRBV4-2 and TRBJ1-5, with TRBD1 matching over 9 bases. V was pared by 0 bases and J by 6 bases, with 3 bases of the junction left unmatched. The germline V gene encodes CDR1 LGHNA and CDR2 YNFKEQ. The CDR3 has 15 residues. CDR3 loop: CASSQDGQGSQPQHF. CDR3 bases: TGTGCCAGCAGCCAAGATGGACAGGGGAGTCAGCCCCAGCATTTT.

As regards this clonotype: The conserved phenylalanine or tryptophan normally closing the CDR3 is absent here, so this likely arose from a read error. The rearrangement uses TRBV11-2 and TRBJ2-6, with unresolved D. Germline values: CDR1 SGHAT, CDR2 FQNNGV. The CDR3 totals 18 residues. V was cut by 2 bases and J by 4 bases, with 18 bases left in between. DNA of the CDR3: TGTGCCAGCAGCTTATTCCAAGGGTCCCTGGGGGGGGCCAACGTCCTGACTTCC. Its translation: CASSLFQGSLGGANVLTS.

This clonotype was counted a few times. The chain is built from TRBV5-1 and TRBJ2-2; D ambiguous. This CDR3 comprises 15 residues. V dropped 8 bases and J dropped 1 base, with 15 bases sitting between them. Germline assignment: CDR1 SGHRS and CDR2 YFSETQ. The CDR3 DNA reads as TGCGCCAGTCATGTCCAATGGGGGAACACCGGGGAGCTGTTTTTT. It encodes CASHVQWGNTGELFF.

With regard to this clonotype: Its ends do not fully match the called genes, so a read error is possible. The chain couples TRBV5-1 to TRBJ2-5, with D maybe TRBD2 (5 bases). Germline lookup yields CDR1 SGHRS and CDR2 YFSETQ. The CDR3 sequence is 15 residues long. Here the CDR3 DNA reads TGCTCCAGCAGTCAAAACGGGAACACCCAAGAGACCCAGTACTTC. Protein: CSSSQNGNTQETQYF.

In its sample, this clonotype was seen once. The CDR3 does not end in the conserved phenylalanine or tryptophan, so this is likely a read error. This rearrangement joins TRBV11-3 to TRBJ2-2, with 8 bases fitting TRBD1. The CDR3 covers 15 residues. Germline assignment: CDR1 SGHNT and CDR2 YENEEA. V shed 5 bases, J shed 4 bases, and the junction held 6 bases outside the gene matches. This CDR3 reads CASSQGACSTGELFS. The CDR3 DNA reads TGTGCCAGCAGCCAGGGGGCTTGCAGCACCGGGGAGCTGTTTTCT.

J is TRBJ1-2 and V is TRBV24-1; D is undetermined. The CDR3 runs 16 residues. The V and J ends lost 2 bases and 4 bases respectively, with 16 bases between them. Germline V gene sequence: CDR1 KGHDR, CDR2 SFDVKD. The CDR3 loop is CATSDSPGSTVYGYTF. CDR3 DNA: TGTGCCACCAGTGATTCCCCGGGGTCCACAGTCTATGGCTACACCTTC.

Of note for this clonotype: A much larger clone sits a single nucleotide away, making a read error possible. The chain uses TRBV29-1 and TRBJ1-3, with no clear D. This CDR3 comprises 13 residues. CDR1 and CDR2 (germline): SQVTM, ANQGSEA. CDR3 in DNA: TGCAGCGCTGAAGAGAACCGTGGAAACACCATATATTTT. Translating gives CSAEENRGNTIYF.

For this clonotype: Without the conserved terminal phenylalanine or tryptophan, this CDR3 likely stems from a read error. The rearrangement joins TRBV12-3 or TRBV12-4 to TRBJ1-2; 7 nucleotides line up with TRBD1. J was trimmed by 7 bases and V by 6 bases; bases with no gene match: 5. This CDR3 spans 12 amino acids. The DNA for the CDR3 is TGTGCCAGCAGGGACAGGTTGTGTGGCTACACCCTC. It specifies CASRDRLCGYTL.

This clonotype was observed a handful of times. The chain carries TRBV7-8 and TRBJ2-1; TRBD2 might be the D (5 bases). The CDR3 runs to 15 residues. CDR1 and CDR2 from the germline V gene are SGHVS and FQNEAQ. V dropped 2 bases and J dropped 6 bases, with 14 bases sitting between them. CDR3 DNA sequence: TGTGCCAGCAGCTTAAACGGGATAGTAAGCAATGAGCAGTTCTTC. Its protein is CASSLNGIVSNEQFF.

The chain uses TRBV5-1 and TRBJ2-7, with 11 nucleotides matching TRBD2. The germline V gene has CDR1 SGHRS and CDR2 YFSETQ. The CDR3 extends over 15 amino acids. The V gene end was trimmed by 1 base and the J gene end by 7 bases; junction bases not matched to a gene: 7. The CDR3 is CASSLSSGRQREQYF. In DNA form, the CDR3 reads TGCGCCAGCAGCTTGTCTAGCGGGAGGCAGAGGGAGCAGTACTTC.

Details on this clonotype: The junction departs from germline at one end; a sequencing error may be responsible. This chain connects TRBV11-2 to TRBJ2-3; D not certain. Germline-derived CDR1 and CDR2 are SGHAT and FQNNGV. The length of the CDR3 is 13 residues. The CDR3 protein is CAGSPDRPETQYF. The CDR3 nucleotides read TGTGCCGGCAGCCCCGACCGTCCAGAAACGCAGTATTTT.

As for this clonotype: This may be a read error: a much more frequent sequence differs by one nucleotide. The CDR3 DNA reads TGTGCCAGCTCCGTGACAGGACAGGCCCAGTACTTC. Protein sequence: CASSVTGQAQYF. V usage is TRBV5-5 and J usage is TRBJ2-5; 7 nucleotides agree with TRBD1. The CDR3 is made up of 12 amino acids. The V gene end was trimmed by 7 bases and the J gene end by 9 bases; junction bases not matched to a gene: 9. The V gene's germline CDR1 is SGHKS and CDR2 YYEKEE (reference sequence).

The chain has TRBV7-9 and TRBJ2-2; D perhaps matches TRBD2 (6 bases). From germline, CDR1 is SEHNR and CDR2 FQNEAQ (reference sequence). V was clipped by 8 bases and J by 0 bases, with 19 bases between them. CDR3 length equals 17 residues. CDR3 sequence reads: CASPPPHGSSNTGELFF. As DNA, the CDR3 is TGTGCCAGCCCCCCACCCCACGGGAGCTCGAACACCGGGGAGCTGTTTTTT. Complete variable domain (other parts from reference TRBV7-9 and TRBJ2-2): DTGVSQNPRHKITKRGQNVTFRCDPISEHNRLYWYRQTLGQGPEFLTYFQNEAQLEKSRLLSDRFSAERPKGSFSTLEIQRTEQGDSAMYLCASPPPHGSSNTGELFFGEGSRLTVL.

This clonotype was picked up one time. A read error may be the cause here, since a much bigger clone is one base away. The rearrangement links TRBV11-2 to TRBJ2-7; TRBD1 agrees at 8 bases. There are 14 residues in the CDR3. V shed 7 bases, J shed 5 bases, and the junction held 10 bases outside the gene matches. The germline gives CDR1 SGHAT, CDR2 FQNNGV. The CDR3 DNA sequence: TGTGCCAGCATCCAGAACAGGGGGTACCACGAGCAGTACTTC. Translating gives CASIQNRGYHEQYF.

This clonotype has at least ten counts. The chain joins TRBV4-2 to TRBJ2-5; 14 bases agree with TRBD2. V shed 4 bases, J shed 5 bases, and the junction held 6 bases outside the gene matches. The CDR3 is made up of 16 amino acids. Germline values: CDR1 LGHNA, CDR2 YNFKEQ. This CDR3 reads CASSRGLAGEGETQYF. The DNA for the CDR3 is TGTGCCAGCAGCCGGGGACTAGCGGGAGAGGGGGAGACCCAGTACTTC.

This chain uses TRBV6-2 or TRBV6-3 with TRBJ1-2; D gene ambiguous. Trimming cost V 7 bases and J 0 bases, with 9 bases left between them. Germline-derived CDR1 and CDR2 are MNHEY and SVGEGT. CDR3 size: 13 residues. CDR3 nucleotide sequence: TGTGCCAGCACAGGTATAGCTAACTATGGCTACACCTTC. This gives the protein CASTGIANYGYTF.

For this clonotype: A read error may explain this, as a much larger clone is one base away. The genes are TRBV4-1 and TRBJ2-4, with TRBD1 identical over 8 bases. Per germline, CDR1 MGHRA and CDR2 YSYEKL. This CDR3 has 16 residues. Here the CDR3 reads CASSQDRDRSKNIQHF. CDR3 DNA: TGCGCCAGCAGCCAAGATAGGGACAGGTCCAAAAACATTCAGCACTTC.

This clonotype was found once. A read error is likely, as this CDR3 ends without the conserved phenylalanine or tryptophan. The chain uses TRBV29-1 and TRBJ1-2; TRBD1 matches at 9 bases. CDR1 SQVTM and CDR2 ANQGSEA come from the germline V gene. CDR3 length: 12 residues. This chain's CDR3 is CSVEDRGYCYTL. Here the CDR3 DNA reads TGCAGTGTTGAGGACAGGGGCTATTGCTACACCCTC.

This clonotype has at least ten counts. The chain employs TRBV29-1 and TRBJ2-1; 7 bases map to TRBD1. J lost 2 bases, V lost 4 bases, and 5 bases had no gene match. This CDR3 region has 14 residues. CDR1 is SQVTM and CDR2 is ANQGSEA in the germline V gene. CDR3 loop: CSVGQGAPYNEQFF. For the CDR3, the DNA is TGCAGCGTTGGACAGGGAGCCCCCTACAATGAGCAGTTCTTC.

On this clonotype: No conserved phenylalanine or tryptophan is present at the end of the CDR3, so a read error is the likely explanation. The chain links TRBV12-3 or TRBV12-4 to TRBJ2-1; 10 bases are a match to TRBD2. This CDR3 has 16 amino acids. Written as DNA, the CDR3 is TGTGCCAGCAGTTTTTCAGGGACTAGCGAAGACAACGAGCAGTTCATC. Its protein product is CASSFSGTSEDNEQFI.